One and the same sample provided the 2 T cell receptor beta chains below, sequenced in a study of cytomegalovirus exposure and HLA in healthy donors. PCR used 60 Vbeta primers and 13 Jbeta primers. TCRdb keeps only in-frame clones here, not all; method: immunoSEQ multiplex PCR. This table holds roughly 130,000 clones, about 76% found once. Input material: PBMCs. Receptors originate from a man in his forties in good health and CMV-seropositive.

J is TRBJ2-1 and V is TRBV5-4, with 7 bases matching TRBD2. Looked up from germline, CDR1 is SGHNT and CDR2 is YYREEE (reference sequence). The CDR3 is 16 amino acids. Losses at the gene ends were 5 bases for V and 0 bases for J; bases not matched to a gene: 8. CDR3 region: CASSPERGDSYNEQFF. The CDR3 DNA reads as TGTGCCAGCAGTCCTGAGCGGGGAGACTCCTACAATGAGCAGTTCTTC.

The chain links TRBV4-1 to TRBJ1-1; no definite D call. Between the trimmed V and J ends, which lost 2 bases and 8 bases, there was a span of 12 bases. The CDR3 is made up of 13 amino acids. The germline CDR1 and CDR2 sequences are MGHRA and YSYEKL. The CDR3 coding sequence is TGCGCCAGCAGCCAAAGGCCAGGAAAGGAAGCTTTCTTT. It specifies CASSQRPGKEAFF.